Listed here are 22 T cell receptor beta chains from one sample, sequenced in a study of blood T cell repertoires in COVID-19. The assay was immunoSEQ multiplex PCR, and TCRdb's table has in-frame clones only and misses some. The sample yields around 200,000 clones, about 87% seen once. The sequencing input was peripheral blood. These receptors originate from a woman aged 18-29 years who had recovered from COVID-19.

The gene calls are TRBV7-9 and TRBJ2-3; 7 nucleotides agree with TRBD2. The CDR3 extends over 16 amino acids. Germline V gives CDR1 SEHNR, CDR2 FQNEAQ (reference sequence). V lost 1 base to trimming and J lost 2 bases; unmatched junction nucleotides: 6. The DNA for the CDR3 is TGTGCCAGCAGCTTAGTAGTGACTAGCTTCACAGATACGCAGTATTTT. Residues: CASSLVVTSFTDTQYF.

The gene calls are TRBV27 and TRBJ2-7; D gene unclear. V was shortened by 3 bases and J by 3 bases, with 12 bases between the two germline ends. The CDR3 has 14 residues. CDR1 is MNHEY, CDR2 SMNVEV, per germline (reference sequence). DNA of the CDR3: TGTGCCAGCAGTTTTTTCGCAACTTACTACGAGCAGTACTTC. Translating it yields CASSFFATYYEQYF.

V gene TRBV4-1 combines with J gene TRBJ2-1, with TRBD2 matching over 9 bases. The CDR3 sequence is 15 residues long. Trimming took 1 base from V and 4 from J; bases not matched to a gene: 2. Per the germline V gene, CDR1 is MGHRA and CDR2 is YSYEKL. CDR3 nucleotides: TGCGCCAGCAGCCAAGGACTAGCGGTTTACAATGAGCAGTTCTTC. This encodes CASSQGLAVYNEQFF.

This rearrangement joins TRBV5-5 to TRBJ2-7; D is unclear. Per germline, CDR1 SGHKS and CDR2 YYEKEE (reference sequence). The CDR3 covers 12 residues. V was trimmed by 2 bases and J by 3 bases, leaving 6 bases between them. CDR3 protein: CASSLNSYEQYF. The CDR3 bases are TGTGCCAGCAGCTTAAACAGCTACGAGCAGTACTTC.

The V and J genes are TRBV5-6 and TRBJ2-5, with D perhaps matching TRBD2 (5 bases). This CDR3 is 16 amino acids long. V was shortened by 1 base and J by 6 bases, with 19 bases between the two germline ends. Germline loops: CDR1 SGHDT, CDR2 YYEEEE. The CDR3: CASSLLSPRGGQTQYF. CDR3 in DNA: TGTGCCAGCAGCTTGCTATCCCCCCGCGGAGGTCAGACCCAGTACTTC.

The chain is built from TRBV11-2 and TRBJ1-2; D call uncertain. The CDR3 covers 15 residues. Trimming removed 4 bases at V and 1 base at J, with 13 bases between. The germline V gene encodes CDR1 SGHAT and CDR2 FQNNGV. This CDR3 reads CASSSRTDLNYGYTF. In DNA, the CDR3 is TGTGCCAGCAGCTCCCGGACTGATCTTAACTATGGCTACACCTTC. Filled out from reference TRBV11-2 and TRBJ1-2, the complete variable domain reads EAGVAQSPRYKIIEKRQSVAFWCNPISGHATLYWYQQILGQGPKLLIQFQNNGVVDDSQLPKDRFSAERLKGVDSTLKIQPAKLEDSAVYLCASSSRTDLNYGYTFGSGTRLTVV.

This sequence joins TRBV19 and TRBJ2-1; 9 bases are a match to TRBD2. Trimming cost V 3 bases and J 8 bases; bases outside gene matches: 8. The CDR3 consists of 15 residues. Germline CDR1 reads LNHDA; CDR2 reads SQIVND (reference sequence). The CDR3 region is CASSIIAGEVDEQFF. The DNA for the CDR3 is TGTGCCAGTAGTATTATAGCGGGAGAGGTTGATGAGCAGTTCTTC.

V usage is TRBV11-2 and J usage is TRBJ2-3; no definite D call. CDR3 length: 14 amino acids. Germline assignment: CDR1 SGHAT and CDR2 FQNNGV. The germline V and J ends were trimmed by 5 bases and 0 bases, with 9 bases remaining between them. CDR3: CASSHAVSTDTQYF. Here the CDR3 DNA reads TGTGCCAGCAGCCATGCGGTTAGCACAGATACGCAGTATTTT.

The J gene is TRBJ2-7, the V gene TRBV6-4; TRBD2 might be the D (6 bases). Trimming took 2 bases from V and 6 from J, leaving 14 bases between them. This CDR3 is 14 amino acids long. From germline, CDR1 is MRHNA and CDR2 SNTAGT. CDR3 bases: TGTGCCAGCAGTGACGACCTCAGGGAGGCCGAGCAGTACTTC. Its protein product is CASSDDLREAEQYF.

This chain joins TRBV18 and TRBJ1-4; D is possibly TRBD1 (6 bases). This CDR3 is built from 14 residues. V dropped 3 bases and J dropped 4 bases, with 9 bases sitting between them. The V gene's germline CDR1 is KGHSH and CDR2 LQKENI. The CDR3 here is CASSPGQNNEKLFF. The CDR3 coding sequence is TGTGCCAGCTCACCCGGACAGAATAATGAAAAACTGTTTTTT.

The chain carries TRBV5-1 and TRBJ1-1; D may be TRBD1 (6 bases). CDR1 is SGHRS, CDR2 YFSETQ, per germline. CDR3 length: 15 residues. The V gene lost 4 bases and the J gene lost 3 bases, with 16 bases spanning the gap. The CDR3 DNA reads TGCGCCAGCAGCGCAGCTCCCAGGGGCTACACTGAAGCTTTCTTT. This translates into CASSAAPRGYTEAFF.

This chain connects TRBV25-1 to TRBJ1-4; 7 positions agree with TRBD1. The CDR3 has 17 amino acids. CDR1 MGHDK and CDR2 SYGVNS come from the germline V gene. Trimming removed 2 bases from V and 0 bases from J; junction bases left unmatched: 6. CDR3 amino acids: CASSELGQAATNEKLFF. DNA for the CDR3: TGTGCCAGCAGTGAACTCGGACAGGCTGCAACTAATGAAAAACTGTTTTTT. Complete variable domain (other parts from reference TRBV25-1 and TRBJ1-4): EADIYQTPRYLVIGTGKKITLECSQTMGHDKMYWYQQDPGMELHLIHYSYGVNSTEKGDLSSESTVSRIRTEHFPLTLESARPSHTSQYLCASSELGQAATNEKLFFGSGTQLSVL.

A remark on this clone: Additional DNA sequences in this sample encode the identical CDR3. The J gene is TRBJ2-1, the V gene TRBV12-3 or TRBV12-4; no definite D call. V lost 4 bases to trimming and J lost 6 bases, with 4 bases between them. This CDR3 has 11 residues. The chain's CDR3 is CASSSGNEQFF. The CDR3 coding sequence is TGTGCCAGCAGTTCCGGCAATGAGCAGTTCTTC.

To note about this clone: Other DNA sequences in this sample translate to the same CDR3. This chain connects TRBV6-5 to TRBJ1-5; maybe TRBD1 (6 bases). The germline CDR1 and CDR2 sequences are MNHEY and SVGAGI. The CDR3 totals 12 residues. The V end lost 6 bases, the J end lost 4 bases, and 7 bases lay between the germline ends. The CDR3 loop is CASSTGNQPQHF. CDR3 sequence (DNA): TGTGCCAGCAGCACAGGGAATCAGCCCCAGCATTTT.

V gene TRBV3-1 (or the pseudogene TRBV3-2) combines with J gene TRBJ1-2, with D unresolved. CDR3 length: 14 residues. CDR1 and CDR2 from the germline V gene are LGHDT and YNNKEL (reference sequence). Trimming shortened V by 1 base and J by 1 base, and 7 bases separated the two germline ends. The CDR3 coding sequence is TGTGCCAGCAGCCAAGTCGTTAGTAACTATGGCTACACCTTC. Encoded protein: CASSQVVSNYGYTF.

The chain combines TRBV15 with TRBJ2-2; D not certain. Trimming stripped 0 bases from V and 3 bases from J, with 5 bases between. Germline values: CDR1 LNHNV, CDR2 YYDKDF (reference sequence). The CDR3 has 14 residues. Here the CDR3 reads CATSRDWHTGELFF. The CDR3 DNA follows: TGTGCCACCAGCAGAGATTGGCACACCGGGGAGCTGTTTTTT. Full variable domain (rest looked up from reference TRBV15 and TRBJ2-2): DAMVIQNPRYQVTQFGKPVTLSCSQTLNHNVMYWYQQKSSQAPKLLFHYYDKDFNNEADTPDNFQSRRPNTSFCFLDIRSPGLGDTAMYLCATSRDWHTGELFFGEGSRLTVL.

The chain carries TRBV25-1 and TRBJ1-1, with D maybe TRBD1 (5 bases). The CDR3 loop spans 14 amino acids. Germline V gene lookup returns CDR1 MGHDK and CDR2 SYGVNS. Between the trimmed V and J ends, which lost 6 bases and 5 bases, there was a span of 16 bases. CDR3 sequence reads: CASSSQGGETEAFF. The DNA for the CDR3 is TGTGCCAGCAGCTCCCAGGGAGGGGAAACTGAAGCTTTCTTT.

This clone was picked up a small number of times. This chain joins TRBV6-4 and TRBJ2-3; D possibly corresponds to TRBD1 (5 bases). The CDR3 length is 15 residues. The germline V gene has CDR1 MRHNA and CDR2 SNTAGT. Trimming pared 2 bases from V and 4 bases from J, leaving 13 bases between. CDR3 DNA: TGTGCCAGCAGTGACGGGCAGGGTTTCTCAGATACGCAGTATTTT. It codes for CASSDGQGFSDTQYF.

The J gene is TRBJ2-7, the V gene TRBV19; D unresolved. The CDR3 covers 12 residues. Germline lookup yields CDR1 LNHDA and CDR2 SQIVND (reference sequence). Trimming left V 5 bases short and J 5 bases short, with 10 bases between. As DNA, the CDR3 is TGTGCCAGTAGTCCCTCTCCCCACGAGCAGTACTTC. As protein: CASSPSPHEQYF.

The gene calls are TRBV24-1 and TRBJ2-3; D is possibly TRBD1 (6 bases). Per the germline V gene, CDR1 is KGHDR and CDR2 is SFDVKD. The CDR3 is 15 amino acids. Trimming took off 4 bases at V and 2 bases at J, with 12 bases between the two ends. Written as DNA, the CDR3 is TGTGCCACCAGTGACCCCGGGACACCCACAGATACGCAGTATTTT. As protein: CATSDPGTPTDTQYF.

The chain couples TRBV6-5 to TRBJ1-3; D remains ambiguous. CDR3 length equals 15 residues. CDR1 and CDR2 from the germline V gene are MNHEY and SVGAGI. The germline V and J ends were trimmed by 0 bases and 4 bases, with 10 bases remaining between them. The CDR3 DNA reads TGTGCCAGCAGTTACTCACAAGTAGCGGGAAACACCATATATTTT. Protein: CASSYSQVAGNTIYF.

V gene TRBV28 combines with J gene TRBJ1-3; 9 positions match TRBD1. V lost 3 bases, J lost 5 bases, and 5 bases stayed unmatched. This CDR3 spans 15 amino acids. CDR1 is MDHEN, CDR2 SYDVKM, per germline. The DNA for the CDR3 is TGTGCCAGCAGTTTTATTGGGACAGGGAGAAACACCATATATTTT. Translated, it gives CASSFIGTGRNTIYF. Combining the CDR3 with reference TRBV28 and TRBJ1-3 gives the whole variable domain DVKVTQSSRYLVKRTGEKVFLECVQDMDHENMFWYRQDPGLGLRLIYFSYDVKMKEKGDIPEGYSVSREKKERFSLILESASTNQTSMYLCASSFIGTGRNTIYFGEGSWLTVV.